This T cell receptor beta chain derives from a study of human thymus T cells. Measured with immunoSEQ multiplex PCR; TCRdb has only the in-frame clones, and not every one. The table lists roughly 120,000 clones, about 93% of them singletons. Thymus specimens were resections from corrective heart surgery. Those donating were healthy Finnish infants in corrective surgery for congenital heart defects. Points from the study as a whole: Related studies found that unrelated individuals share highly overlapping thymic repertoires. Within thymic and blood repertoires, V and J gene usage appeared to be biased.

V was clipped by 5 bases and J by 2 bases, with 18 bases between them. The germline V gene has CDR1 SGHTA and CDR2 FQGNSA. This CDR3 spans 16 amino acids. On this clone: Its cognate antigen is unknown.

The sequenced material came from thymus tissue. The chain carries TRBV7-2 and TRBJ2-5; D possibly corresponds to TRBD2 (6 bases). The receptor was isolated from a boy younger than two with a congenital heart defect but otherwise immunologically healthy. CDR3 in DNA: TGTGCCAGCAGCCGAAGGAGGGCGGCAGTACAAGAGACCCAGTACTTC. This codes for CASSRRRAAVQETQYF.